This TCR beta chain was captured by sequencing in a study of a mutant IDH1 vaccine in newly diagnosed glioma. Whole-study context: Onset of vaccination occurred 4-6 weeks following radiotherapy alone, or with temozolomide cycles.

The time point: week 5, during vaccination. With topical imiquimod, each dose of the vaccine consisted of 300 ug of mutant IDH1 20-mer peptide. Profiling relied on immunoSEQ multiplex PCR, and the TCRdb table lists in-frame clones only, not all of them. The sample yields 75,000 to 85,000 clones, roughly 90% seen once. Concerning this clone: Its antigen is unidentified.

The germline V gene encodes CDR1 SGHRS and CDR2 YFSETQ. The CDR3 is made up of 16 amino acids. V shed 4 bases, J shed 5 bases, and the junction held 5 bases outside the gene matches. Material: PBMCs, obtained from a glioma patient whose treatment included an IDH1 peptide vaccine. The chain couples TRBV5-1 to TRBJ2-5, with 16 bases identical to TRBD2. The clonotype was recovered from a woman aged 45-65 years with glioma. CDR3 sequence reads: CASSRGLAGGLETQYF. Here the CDR3 DNA reads TGCGCCAGCAGCCGGGGACTAGCGGGAGGGTTGGAGACCCAGTACTTC.